These T cell receptor beta chains were read from a single sample in a study of shared clonotypes between healthy human individuals. Only in-frame clones appear in the TCRdb table, and some are missing; sequencing was by immunoSEQ multiplex PCR. The sample includes roughly 530,000 clones, 90% to 97% of them seen just once. The sequenced sample was naive CD4+ T cells sorted from blood. The receptor set was obtained from a woman aged 25-40 years in good health. The CDR3 runs from the conserved cysteine through the conserved F or W.

v_call cdr3_aa
TRBV5-4 CASSSASSYNEQFF
TRBV28 CASSFQEWQPQHF
TRBV5-1 CASRFLTGNLSSYNEQFF
TRBV7-9 CASSDDTEAFF
TRBV18 CASSPRETEAFF
TRBV6-5 CASSYSEGPWAYEQYF
TRBV4-1 CASMGYNEQFF
TRBV11-1 CASSVDRTNYGYTF
TRBV6-1 CASSEVGPYGYTF
TRBV7-9 CASSSDRAGSPLHF
TRBV28 CASRGTDVNYGYTF
TRBV7-9 CASSLYLHEGRIDTQYF
TRBV28 CASSLLEGSYEQYF
TRBV28 CASSPRLAGNIQYF
TRBV7-3 CASSSGTGRFAGSETDTQYF
TRBV5-8 CASSLRSGELFF
TRBV29-1 CSVGTSSTDTQYF
TRBV7-2 CASSWQAVTDTQYF
TRBV19 CASSRGVRGQVSYEQYF
TRBV5-1 CASSFSGPETQYF
TRBV28 CASSLWGRGRDQPQHF
TRBV27 CAPRTGAYEQYF
TRBV18 CASSRDRGTEAFF
TRBV28 CASSPSGRGRDQPQHF
TRBV7-8 CASSYSVGYGYTF
TRBV6-5 CASSYSGQGAHQPQHF
TRBV7-9 CASTDRGETEAFF
TRBV28 CASSLGSYTDTQYF
TRBV7-8 CASSPRDKITEAFF
TRBV6-1 CASTLGGLTSYEQYF
TRBV25-1 CASSEYKGRGVETQYF
TRBV27 CASARFGGLYEQYF
TRBV18 CASSPSGTGAREAFF
TRBV7-9 CATPHEGGRYTYGYTF
TRBV28 CASNRPAADTQYF
TRBV5-1 CASSAIPGQHTDTQYF
TRBV28 CASSLSLAPYEQYF